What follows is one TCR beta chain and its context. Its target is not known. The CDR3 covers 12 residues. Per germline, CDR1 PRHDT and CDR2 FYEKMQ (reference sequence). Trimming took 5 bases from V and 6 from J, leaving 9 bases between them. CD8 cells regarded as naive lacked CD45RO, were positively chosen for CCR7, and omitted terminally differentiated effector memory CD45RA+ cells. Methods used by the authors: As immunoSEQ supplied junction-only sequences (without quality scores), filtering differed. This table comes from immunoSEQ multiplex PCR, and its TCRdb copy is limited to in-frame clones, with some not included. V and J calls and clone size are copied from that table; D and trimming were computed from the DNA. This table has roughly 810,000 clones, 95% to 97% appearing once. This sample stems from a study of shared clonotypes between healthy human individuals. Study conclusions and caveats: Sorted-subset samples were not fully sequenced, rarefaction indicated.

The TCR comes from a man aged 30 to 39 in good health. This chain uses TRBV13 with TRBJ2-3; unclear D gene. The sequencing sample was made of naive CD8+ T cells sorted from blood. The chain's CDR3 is CASSAAWDTQYF. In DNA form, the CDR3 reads TGTGCCAGCAGCGCAGCCTGGGATACGCAGTATTTT.